Presented here are 30 T cell receptor beta chains from one specimen sequenced in a study of blood T cell repertoires in COVID-19. Sequencing was performed with immunoSEQ multiplex PCR; in TCRdb, only in-frame clones are kept and a portion is missing. The sample lists some 150,000 clones, 85% seen once, with roughly 3% in the top ten. The source material was peripheral blood. The receptors shown here come from a woman aged 40 to 55 with active or convalescent COVID-19.

This sequence joins TRBV28 and TRBJ2-7; a weak D match, TRBD2 (7 bases). The CDR3 is made up of 16 amino acids. The V end lost 4 bases, the J end lost 2 bases, and 18 bases lay between the germline ends. In germline, CDR1 is MDHEN, CDR2 SYDVKM. Here the CDR3 DNA reads TGTGCCAGCAGTTCCCCCAACGGGGGGACAACCTACGAGCAGTACTTC. It is translated as CASSSPNGGTTYEQYF.

The chain couples TRBV19 to TRBJ1-6; D gene unclear. This CDR3 contains 15 residues. Germline V CDR1 and CDR2: LNHDA, SQIVND (reference sequence). The V and J ends lost 1 base and 2 bases respectively, with 6 bases between them. Here the CDR3 DNA reads TGTGCCAGTAGTATAGGGCCAGCCTATAATTCACCCCTCCACTTT. Translating gives CASSIGPAYNSPLHF.

V and J are TRBV25-1 and TRBJ1-5; no clear D gene. The CDR3 spans 17 residues. The germline V gene has CDR1 MGHDK and CDR2 SYGVNS. Between the trimmed V and J ends, which lost 4 bases and 5 bases, there was a span of 21 bases. CDR3 DNA sequence: TGTGCCAGCAGTGGTGACACCGGGCTCCCGAGGGATCAGCCCCAGCATTTT. It yields the protein CASSGDTGLPRDQPQHF.

The chain is built from TRBV4-3 and TRBJ1-2; D might be TRBD1 (5 bases). The germline V and J ends were trimmed by 1 base and 4 bases, with 19 bases remaining between them. Germline V gene sequence: CDR1 LGHNA, CDR2 YSLEER. CDR3 length: 17 residues. CDR3 in amino acids: CASSQGGGPRDSYGYTF. The DNA of the CDR3 is TGCGCCAGCAGCCAAGGCGGGGGACCTAGAGATAGCTATGGCTACACCTTC.

This rearrangement joins TRBV11-2 to TRBJ1-3, with a possible D match to TRBD1 (5 bases). The CDR3 is 15 amino acids. The germline V and J ends were trimmed by 2 bases and 0 bases, with 8 bases remaining between them. CDR1 is SGHAT, CDR2 FQNNGV, per germline. The CDR3 loop reads CASSLMGGSGNTIYF. CDR3 sequence (DNA): TGTGCCAGCAGCTTAATGGGGGGCTCTGGAAACACCATATATTTT.

V usage is TRBV5-6 and J usage is TRBJ1-4; the D gene is possibly TRBD1 (5 bases). V lost 4 bases, J lost 7 bases, and 17 bases lay in between. The CDR3 sequence is 15 residues long. Germline V gene lookup returns CDR1 SGHDT and CDR2 YYEEEE. CDR3 in DNA: TGTGCCAGCAGCCCCACAGGCGTCAGGAGTGAAAAACTGTTTTTT. Its translation is CASSPTGVRSEKLFF.

The chain links TRBV4-3 to TRBJ1-1, with 7 bases identical to TRBD1. Germline values: CDR1 LGHNA, CDR2 YSLEER. This CDR3 spans 15 amino acids. J lost 6 bases, V lost 1 base, and 8 bases had no gene match. The CDR3 loop reads CASSQADRDVPEAFF. CDR3 DNA sequence: TGCGCCAGCAGCCAAGCCGACAGGGATGTCCCTGAAGCTTTCTTT.

This sequence joins TRBV7-9 and TRBJ1-6; TRBD1 matches at 7 bases. Germline CDR1 is SEHNR and CDR2 is FQNEAQ (reference sequence). The CDR3 loop spans 14 amino acids. With V trimmed by 8 bases and J by 9 bases, 10 bases remained unmatched. In nucleotides, the CDR3 is TGTGCCAGCCTCGCGGAAGGGGGCGGTTCACCCCTCCACTTT. It codes for CASLAEGGGSPLHF.

V gene TRBV5-1 combines with J gene TRBJ2-7; the D gene is possibly TRBD2 (6 bases). The germline gives CDR1 SGHRS, CDR2 YFSETQ. V lost 6 bases and J lost 0, with 16 bases in between. The CDR3 covers 15 residues. DNA of the CDR3: TGCGCCAGCACCGGGACTCCGGATATCTCCTACGAGCAGTACTTC. It encodes CASTGTPDISYEQYF.

The rearrangement links TRBV5-4 to TRBJ2-3; the D is unclear. Germline CDR1 reads SGHNT; CDR2 reads YYREEE (reference sequence). This CDR3 is 15 amino acids long. Trimming cost V 1 base and J 6 bases, with 15 bases left between them. The CDR3 is CASSLSLRDRDTQYF. DNA of the CDR3: TGTGCCAGCAGCTTGAGTTTGCGCGATCGGGATACGCAGTATTTT.

J is TRBJ1-4 and V is TRBV19; 7 bases fit TRBD1. The J segment lost 3 bases and the V segment lost 4 bases, leaving 5 bases of the junction unmatched. Germline-derived CDR1 and CDR2 are LNHDA and SQIVND (reference sequence). The length of the CDR3 is 15 residues. CDR3 protein: CASSTRTGSNEKLFF. The CDR3 bases are TGTGCCAGTAGTACCAGGACAGGTTCTAATGAAAAACTGTTTTTT.

V usage is TRBV19 and J usage is TRBJ1-2; 7 positions agree with TRBD1. V lost 7 bases and J lost 3; bases outside the gene matches: 11. This CDR3 contains 15 residues. Germline V gene data show CDR1 as LNHDA and CDR2 as SQIVND (reference sequence). The CDR3 sequence: CASTPKTTGDYGYTF. The CDR3 region has the DNA TGTGCCAGTACCCCGAAAACTACAGGGGACTATGGCTACACCTTC.

This rearrangement joins TRBV18 to TRBJ1-1; D might be TRBD1 (5 bases). V gave up 4 bases and J gave up 1 base, with 10 bases separating them. CDR1 is KGHSH, CDR2 LQKENI, per germline. The CDR3 is 14 amino acids. The CDR3 region has the DNA TGTGCCAGCTCACTCGCGACAGCGAACACTGAAGCTTTCTTT. Translation: CASSLATANTEAFF.

The V gene is TRBV11-2, the J gene TRBJ1-1, with a tentative D call TRBD1 (6 bases). This CDR3 is 15 amino acids long. V lost 5 bases to trimming and J lost 1 base, with 14 bases between them. Looked up from germline, CDR1 is SGHAT and CDR2 is FQNNGV. Here the CDR3 DNA reads TGTGCCAGCAGCCCAACGGACAGTAAGAACACTGAAGCTTTCTTT. Translation: CASSPTDSKNTEAFF.

The chain joins TRBV30 to TRBJ2-1, with 9 bases identical to TRBD2. The V gene's germline CDR1 is GTSNPN and CDR2 SVGIG (reference sequence). Trimming removed 2 bases from V and 3 bases from J; junction bases left unmatched: 8. This CDR3 has 16 amino acids. CDR3 sequence: CAWSLGGTSFYNEQFF. The CDR3 nucleotides are TGTGCCTGGAGTCTTGGTGGGACTAGCTTCTACAATGAGCAGTTCTTC.

The V and J genes are TRBV25-1 and TRBJ2-1; perhaps TRBD2 as D (5 bases). The germline V gene has CDR1 MGHDK and CDR2 SYGVNS. V lost 5 bases to trimming and J lost 7 bases, with 21 bases between them. The CDR3 sequence is 16 residues long. CDR3 sequence reads: CASSPRAGPITNEQFF. In DNA form, the CDR3 reads TGTGCCAGCAGTCCGCGGGCCGGGCCAATTACAAATGAGCAGTTCTTC. Full variable domain (missing parts from reference TRBV25-1 and TRBJ2-1): EADIYQTPRYLVIGTGKKITLECSQTMGHDKMYWYQQDPGMELHLIHYSYGVNSTEKGDLSSESTVSRIRTEHFPLTLESARPSHTSQYLCASSPRAGPITNEQFFGPGTRLTVL.

V is TRBV2 and J is TRBJ1-5; 7 bases match TRBD1. J was trimmed by 3 bases and V by 6 bases; bases with no gene match: 8. CDR3 length: 15 residues. CDR1 and CDR2 (germline): SNHLY, FYNNEI. The DNA for the CDR3 is TGTGCCAGCAGACCCGGGACAGCTAACAATCAGCCCCAGCATTTT. Amino acid sequence: CASRPGTANNQPQHF.

The V gene is TRBV9, the J gene TRBJ2-3; TRBD1 is a possible D gene (5 bases). CDR1 SGDLS and CDR2 YYNGEE come from the germline V gene. V was shortened by 0 bases and J by 0 bases, with 8 bases between the two germline ends. The CDR3 spans 15 residues. CDR3 DNA: TGTGCCAGCAGCGTAGGACAGAAAAGCACAGATACGCAGTATTTT. Translated: CASSVGQKSTDTQYF.

The chain's CDR3 is CASSATARGDTQYF. CDR3 bases: TGTGCCAGTAGTGCAACAGCGAGGGGGGATACGCAGTATTTT. This chain joins TRBV19 and TRBJ2-3; tentatively, D is TRBD1 (6 bases). The CDR3 spans 14 residues. The V gene lost 5 bases and the J gene lost 6 bases, with 15 bases spanning the gap. Germline values: CDR1 LNHDA, CDR2 SQIVND (reference sequence).

V is TRBV2 and J is TRBJ1-2, with D tentatively TRBD1 (6 bases). Germline values: CDR1 SNHLY, CDR2 FYNNEI. The CDR3 is 14 residues long. V lost 7 bases to trimming and J lost 4 bases, with 16 bases between them. CDR3 in DNA: TGTGCCAGCAACCGGGACAAGGGGCTCTATGGCTACACCTTC. This encodes CASNRDKGLYGYTF.

A remark on this clone: At one boundary the junction diverges from the germline segment, which might be a read error. This chain connects TRBV29-1 to TRBJ2-7; no firm D call. Germline values: CDR1 SQVTM, CDR2 ANQGSEA. This CDR3 is built from 11 residues. The chain's CDR3 is CSVVLAAVPHF. DNA for the CDR3: TGCAGCGTTGTTTTGGCCGCTGTCCCCCACTTC.

In its sample, this clone was seen once. The rearrangement uses TRBV6-5 and TRBJ1-3; D gene ambiguous. Germline V CDR1 and CDR2: MNHEY, SVGAGI. Trimming shortened V by 7 bases and J by 7 bases, and 11 bases separated the two germline ends. This CDR3 contains 12 residues. Written as DNA, the CDR3 is TGTGCCAGCAAGCGAGAGGCTAACACCATATATTTT. It encodes CASKREANTIYF.

The CDR3 DNA follows: TGTGCCAGCTCACCTTCAGGGCGGAACGAGCAGTACTTC. Protein product: CASSPSGRNEQYF. V gene TRBV18 combines with J gene TRBJ2-7; possible D gene TRBD1, 5 bases. Germline CDR1 is KGHSH and CDR2 is LQKENI. The germline V and J ends were trimmed by 3 bases and 5 bases, with 11 bases remaining between them. The CDR3 length is 13 residues. Variable domain in full (rest from reference TRBV18 and TRBJ2-7): NAGVMQNPRHLVRRRGQEARLRCSPMKGHSHVYWYRQLPEEGLKFMVYLQKENIIDESGMPKERFSAEFPKEGPSILRIQQVVRGDSAAYFCASSPSGRNEQYFGPGTRLTVT.

The chain joins TRBV10-3 to TRBJ2-3; TRBD2 matches 13 bases. This CDR3 has 17 amino acids. Germline-derived CDR1 and CDR2 are ENHRY and SYGVKD. V shed 5 bases, J shed 2 bases, and the junction held 7 bases outside the gene matches. This CDR3 reads CAISPQLAGGPTDTQYF. For the CDR3, the DNA is TGTGCCATCAGTCCCCAACTAGCGGGAGGGCCCACAGATACGCAGTATTTT.

There are many counts of this clone. The chain is built from TRBV15 and TRBJ2-7, with D uncertain. The germline CDR1 and CDR2 sequences are LNHNV and YYDKDF (reference sequence). The CDR3 totals 12 residues. V was pared by 0 bases and J by 3 bases, with 3 bases between. As DNA, the CDR3 is TGTGCCACCAGCAGAGATCTCTACGAGCAGTACTTC. This codes for CATSRDLYEQYF.

The chain employs TRBV27 and TRBJ1-1; D is uncertain. The CDR3 is 11 amino acids. Germline loops: CDR1 MNHEY, CDR2 SMNVEV (reference sequence). V was shortened by 3 bases and J by 8 bases, with 7 bases between the two germline ends. The CDR3 sequence: CASSFSGEAFF. In DNA form, the CDR3 reads TGTGCCAGCAGTTTCTCAGGCGAAGCTTTCTTT.

This clone showed up just once. The chain has TRBV28 and TRBJ1-2, with 11 bases lining up with TRBD1. The CDR3 is 15 amino acids. From germline, CDR1 is MDHEN and CDR2 SYDVKM. The trim removed 9 bases at V and 4 bases at J, leaving 10 bases unmatched. In nucleotides, the CDR3 is TGTGCCAGGACAAGCCGGGACAGGGGGGTCTATGGCTACACCTTC. Encoded protein: CARTSRDRGVYGYTF.

The V gene is TRBV9, the J gene TRBJ2-5; TRBD1 agrees at 7 bases. V was pared by 0 bases and J by 0 bases, with 8 bases of the junction left unmatched. Germline values: CDR1 SGDLS, CDR2 YYNGEE. The CDR3 spans 17 residues. The CDR3 DNA reads as TGTGCCAGCAGCGTAGGCTCCGGGACAGAGTACCAAGAGACCCAGTACTTC. Residues: CASSVGSGTEYQETQYF.

The rearrangement uses TRBV2 and TRBJ1-5, with D unresolved. This CDR3 has 15 residues. V lost 4 bases and J lost 3, with 13 bases in between. CDR1 SNHLY and CDR2 FYNNEI come from the germline V gene. Written as DNA, the CDR3 is TGTGCCAGCAGTGCCCCACCGGTTTCCAATCAGCCCCAGCATTTT. Translating gives CASSAPPVSNQPQHF.

This clone has more than one count but fewer than ten. CDR3 sequence: CASSVGLGTDTQYF. Here the CDR3 DNA reads TGTGCCAGCAGTGTCGGACTAGGCACAGATACGCAGTATTTT. The V call is TRBV2, the J call TRBJ2-3, with TRBD2 matching 7 bases. V dropped 4 bases and J dropped 1; count of bases not matched to a gene: 2. This CDR3 has 14 residues. Germline V gene lookup returns CDR1 SNHLY and CDR2 FYNNEI.